This TCR beta chain was sequenced in a study of human T cells and chemical hapten exposure. Study background: Doses of diphenylcyclopropenone went to the patients' scalps weekly throughout the roughly 22-week study. Patients, a majority of them female, were diagnosed with alopecia areata, totalis or universalis. Findings and caveats of the study: Unchanged with DPC sensitization were TCRs above 1 in 1000 frequency.

Library construction involved attaching unique molecular identifiers to individual cDNA molecules, which allowed quantitative, reproducible TCR counting. TCRdb recomputed calls from the RACE reads with MiXCR, one row per CDR3 protein. The table has 85,000 to 120,000 distinct CDR3 sequences, around 12% seen once. This clonotype was counted ten times or more. Its antigen is as yet unknown. The CDR3 totals 17 residues. Germline loops: CDR1 MDHEN, CDR2 SYDVKM. V lost 6 bases and J 0 bases, leaving 15 bases between the germline ends. Time point denoted: pre-sensitization, week 0. This sample's treatment: therapeutic diphenylcyclopropenone sensitization with weekly scalp DPC.

The sequence was collected from a woman between 45 and 65 years old with alopecia areata. Some clones in this sample may be carry-over from other donors' samples. The J gene is TRBJ1-6, the V gene TRBV28; D call uncertain. Specimen: whole blood, collected in connection with sensitization to the hapten diphenylcyclopropenone (DPC). The CDR3 bases are TGTGCCAGCAGGGAGAGGGTTCTTGCCTCCTATAATTCACCCCTCCACTTT. Its translation: CASRERVLASYNSPLHF.